These T cell receptor beta chains were read from a single sample in a study of patients and donors after allogeneic stem cell transplantation. MiXCR, applied by TCRdb to the RT-PCR reads, yields one record per CDR3 protein. The table has about 150,000 distinct CDR3 sequences, about two fifths seen once. Sequences were obtained from blood, either unsorted or a sorted T cell fraction (not recorded which). The receptor source for this set is a human donor who was either an allogeneic HSCT recipient or a stem cell or donor lymphocyte infusion donor (not recorded which). It is not recorded whose cells these are; they may come from a transplant donor. Both conserved end residues are trimmed from each CDR3.

ASSSGTKSSQH | TRBJ1-5 | TRBV6-2/TRBV6-3
ASRKQGSEAF | TRBJ1-1 | TRBV6-6
ASSLGRGFQETQY | TRBJ2-5 | TRBV5-1
SAYRDYGYT | TRBJ1-2 | TRBV20-1
ASSVGPENTEAF | TRBJ1-1 | TRBV7-9
SVEALLADDEQF | TRBJ2-1 | TRBV29-1
ASSVRVGNNEQF | TRBJ2-1 | TRBV9
AWNLHGLGDTIY | TRBJ1-3 | TRBV30
ASSLARDGVSTEAF | TRBJ1-1 | TRBV7-8
ASSGRRSSGNTIY | TRBJ1-3 | TRBV9
ASSYSPVSYEQY | TRBJ2-7 | TRBV6-2/TRBV6-3
ASSSDRNTEAF | TRBJ1-1 | TRBV12-3/TRBV12-4
ASSLGRITANYGYT | TRBJ1-2 | TRBV5-1
ASGPGGGGNEKLF | TRBJ1-4 | TRBV6-5
ATSETGEETQY | TRBJ2-5 | TRBV24-1
SARDWQGAPNQPQH | TRBJ1-5 | TRBV20-1
ASSLSRGGTGLF | TRBJ2-1 | TRBV5-1
ASSRTAHEQY | TRBJ2-7 | TRBV12-3/TRBV12-4
ASSLTGSQYRTYEQY | TRBJ2-7 | TRBV7-9
ASRYSGGNTGELF | TRBJ2-2 | TRBV9
ASSPRFTGTSEAF | TRBJ1-1 | TRBV27
AISEGTGYPKTQY | TRBJ2-5 | TRBV10-3
ASRPTGQQETQY | TRBJ2-5 | TRBV28
AIIDTMNTEAF | TRBJ1-1 | TRBV10-3
ASSPVGPSTNEKLF | TRBJ1-4 | TRBV4-2
ASTPLGTGNTIY | TRBJ1-3 | TRBV12-3/TRBV12-4
ASSGVFDSPLH | TRBJ1-6 | TRBV25-1
SASSSTSSGTDTQY | TRBJ2-3 | TRBV20-1
ASSSPGQGLFEQY | TRBJ2-7 | TRBV5-1
ASSLGQPHSPLH | TRBJ1-6 | TRBV12-3/TRBV12-4
SVEEGGRNTEAF | TRBJ1-1 | TRBV29-1
ASSLRGVIYSNQPQH | TRBJ1-5 | TRBV5-5
ASGLVQGTEAF | TRBJ1-1 | TRBV12-5
ASSEWTAMNTEAF | TRBJ1-1 | TRBV7-9
SFSRGNTIY | TRBJ1-3 | TRBV29-1
ASSPIQQGQTEAF | TRBJ1-1 | TRBV9
SARAGYYGYT | TRBJ1-2 | TRBV20-1
ASSVEPDSWYGYT | TRBJ1-2 | TRBV9
ASSLVPGGDTEAF | TRBJ1-1 | TRBV5-1
ATSPVIWEPQH | TRBJ1-5 | TRBV15
GSSLVRRVAYNEQF | TRBJ2-1 | TRBV7-2
ASSVVSGSTEAF | TRBJ1-1 | TRBV9
ASSDPDIPRDEQY | TRBJ2-7 | TRBV2
SGRTSGGVTEQF | TRBJ2-1 | TRBV29-1
ASSLANRAGPNYGYT | TRBJ1-2 | TRBV7-7
ASTHGGQPQH | TRBJ1-5 | TRBV12-3/TRBV12-4
ASSLGSGYANQPQH | TRBJ1-5 | TRBV12-3/TRBV12-4
AAGGHEQY | TRBJ2-7 | TRBV3-1
ASSLSGGSDTEAF | TRBJ1-1 | TRBV28
ASRGRRYT | TRBJ1-2 | TRBV5-6